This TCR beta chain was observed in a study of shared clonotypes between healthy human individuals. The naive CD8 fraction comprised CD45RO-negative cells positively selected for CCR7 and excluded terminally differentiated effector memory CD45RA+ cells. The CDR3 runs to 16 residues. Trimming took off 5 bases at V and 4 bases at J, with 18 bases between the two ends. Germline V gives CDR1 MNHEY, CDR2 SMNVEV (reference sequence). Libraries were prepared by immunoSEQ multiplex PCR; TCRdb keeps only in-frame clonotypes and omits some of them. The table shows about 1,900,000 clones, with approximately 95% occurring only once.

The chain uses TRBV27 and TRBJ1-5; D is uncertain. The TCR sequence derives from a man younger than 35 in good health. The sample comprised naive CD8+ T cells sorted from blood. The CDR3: CASSVNPGPSNQPQHF. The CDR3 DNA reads TGTGCCAGCAGTGTTAACCCCGGGCCTTCAAATCAGCCCCAGCATTTT.